This T cell receptor beta chain was recorded in a study of identical twins (dated by TCRdb to 2016 to 2017). Notes on the research overall: TCR alpha and beta repertoires from monozygotic twins, unrelated adults of various ages and cord blood were deep-sequenced to test whether fetal clonotypes persist. Replicate twin experiments were performed at different times using different library preparation protocols to rule out contamination.

A word on this clonotype: Its antigen remains undetermined. There are no base qualities to consult, and no much larger clone falls within one base.

The study at large found these results: Abundant cord blood beta clonotypes had fewer insertions, young adult naive repertoires showed a similar but weaker trend, and memory repertoires showed no such trend. In monozygotic twins, recombination models systematically underestimated out-of-frame TCR alpha sharing, but the models matched the sharing seen between unrelated individuals. Zero-insertion analyses could be partly confounded by invariant T cells such as MAIT and iNKT, though diverse VJ usage argued against such confounding for most clonotypes. Compared with coincidental sharing between unrelated individuals, out-of-frame TCR alpha sequences shared between twins showed an excess of sequences with low generation probability. Because the same donors could not be followed over many years, the conclusions relied on cross-sectional statistical analysis. A weaker excess of twin sharing was found in beta out-of-frame sequences because the signal-to-noise ratio was lowered by fewer shared sequences.

The germline V end is reduced by 6 bases and the J end by 0 bases; junction bases left unmatched: 7. The CDR3 starts with the cysteine, ends with the phenylalanine, and has 16 residues. Only CDR3 DNA is held: 48 bases, read in frame from base 1. The germline V gene gives CDR1 as MGHRA and CDR2 as YSYEKL. Preparation of the library involved 5' RACE. The sequencing machine was an Illumina HiSeq 2000. Template switching added a universal primer binding site, and the final cDNA carried a unique molecular identifier that allowed TCR cDNA molecules to be counted accurately. Specific primers in the conserved constant-segment region were used to synthesize first-strand cDNA for the TCR alpha and beta chains. To control for contamination, each cDNA library was double barcoded with a SMART-Mk sample barcode plus Illumina barcodes. TruSeq adapter sequences along with Illumina sample barcodes were introduced in two successive PCR steps. Sequencing of the TCR alpha and beta cDNA libraries was done on the Illumina HiSeq platform using custom primers. In the paper's pipeline: MiGEC processed the raw reads to extract unique molecular identifiers, while MiXCR was used to determine the CDR3 positions. For each individual, recombination models were inferred using an EM algorithm with the repgenHMM and IGoR tools. Shared clonotypes were analyzed with the tcR package in R, and sharing was normalized by the product of cloneset sizes. To study raw recombination without the effects of thymic and clonal selection, out-of-frame nonproductive sequences were analyzed. The public reads were reprocessed in TCRdb via fastp at Q25 and MiXCR, keeping in-frame beta chains. Rows with one shared CDR3 protein collapse into an entry with the most common genes and DNA. The V and J calls were determined by TCRdb, not by the authors. The sample yields around 1.7 million distinct CDR3 sequences; about 31% were counted once. The ten biggest clones cover around 0.3% of the sample.

Only healthy Caucasian donors were included. Sequencing was done on a sample of cord blood. This receptor was identified in a newborn girl in good health. This sequence uses TRBV4-1 and TRBJ1-5; 8 middle bases align to TRBD1. The CDR3 reads as follows: CASSDRGGASNQPQHF. The nucleotides read TGCGCCAGCAGTGACAGGGGAGGGGCTAGCAATCAGCCCCAGCATTTT.